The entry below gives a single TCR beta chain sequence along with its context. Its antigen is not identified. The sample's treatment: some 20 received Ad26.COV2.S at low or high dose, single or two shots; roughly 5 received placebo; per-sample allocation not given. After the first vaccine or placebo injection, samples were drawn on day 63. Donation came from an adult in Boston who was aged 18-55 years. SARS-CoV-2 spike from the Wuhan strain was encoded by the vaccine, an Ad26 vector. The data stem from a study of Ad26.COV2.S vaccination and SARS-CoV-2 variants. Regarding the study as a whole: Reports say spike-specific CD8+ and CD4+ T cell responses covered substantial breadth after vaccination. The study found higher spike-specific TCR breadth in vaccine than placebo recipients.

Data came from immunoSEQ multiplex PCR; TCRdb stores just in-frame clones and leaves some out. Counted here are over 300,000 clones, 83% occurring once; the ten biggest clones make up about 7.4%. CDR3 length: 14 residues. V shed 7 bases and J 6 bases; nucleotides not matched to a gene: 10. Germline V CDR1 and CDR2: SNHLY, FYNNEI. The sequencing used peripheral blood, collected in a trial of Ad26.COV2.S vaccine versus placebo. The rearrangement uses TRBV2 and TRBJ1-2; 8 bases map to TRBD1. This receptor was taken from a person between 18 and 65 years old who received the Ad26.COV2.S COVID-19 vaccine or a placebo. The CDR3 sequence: CASNRGGNPDGYTF. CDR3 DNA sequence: TGTGCCAGCAACAGGGGGGGAAACCCCGATGGCTACACCTTC.